This T cell receptor (beta chain) is from a study of blood T cell repertoires in COVID-19. Study at large: The analysed material was cDNA or gDNA that came from T cells, B-cell-depleted T cells, or PBMCs.

TCRdb's copy holds only in-frame clones and misses some; the assay was immunoSEQ multiplex PCR. The repertoire has about 230,000 clones, about 90% of them found once; the top ten carry 10% to 14%. The V and J ends lost 9 bases and 8 bases respectively, with 16 bases between them. The CDR3 contains 12 residues. The germline V gene encodes CDR1 MNHEY and CDR2 SVGAGI. The sequence came from a young man who had recovered from COVID-19. The specimen was PBMCs or T cells enriched from blood (not recorded which). This chain links TRBV6-5 with TRBJ1-2; D is possibly TRBD1 (5 bases). The CDR3 coding sequence is TGTGCCAGTCAGACAGATTCCTGGGGCTACACCTTC. Protein product: CASQTDSWGYTF.